This paragraph covers one T cell receptor beta chain sequence. Participants' own reports of clinical history determined their cohort assignment. Each recovered donor of Cohort 3 presented with two negative PCRs, clearance, or symptom resolution. This specimen comes from a study of blood T cell repertoires in COVID-19. On the study more broadly: T cells, B-cell-depleted T cells, or PBMCs supplied cDNA or gDNA.

This table comes from immunoSEQ multiplex PCR, and its TCRdb copy is limited to in-frame clones, with some not included. The sample shows 390,000 or so clones, about 86% of them seen only once. The CDR3 is 15 amino acids. Germline CDR1 reads LGHDT; CDR2 reads YNNKEL (reference sequence). Trimming cost V 1 base and J 3 bases, with 10 bases left between them. The receptor's source is a woman aged 45-60 years who had recovered from COVID-19. Sequencing input: PBMCs or T cells enriched from blood (not recorded which). The chain is built from TRBV3-1 (or the pseudogene TRBV3-2) and TRBJ1-5; the D gene is possibly TRBD1 (5 bases). The CDR3 DNA follows: TGTGCCAGCAGCCAAGGACAGAGCCCCAATCAGCCCCAGCATTTT. Protein sequence: CASSQGQSPNQPQHF.